This TCR beta chain derives from a study of T cell responses to AZD1222 COVID-19 vaccine. On the study more broadly: Pooled in the analysis were second doses at about 4 or about 12 weeks.

Profiled with immunoSEQ multiplex PCR; TCRdb holds only in-frame clones, not every one. The sample consists of fewer than 200,000 clones, more than 80% of them appearing once. Study results and limitations: Samples come after the peak T cell response, not at day 14.

With respect to this clone: What it recognizes is unknown.

This TCR derives from an adult in good health. Material: peripheral blood, obtained on day 0 of AZD1222 vaccination.

CDR3 sequence: CASSFSGGLNEQYF. DNA for the CDR3: TGTGCCAGCAGCTTCTCAGGGGGCTTAAACGAGCAGTACTTC. This rearrangement joins TRBV7-8 to TRBJ2-7; 8 bases map to TRBD1. The CDR3 has 14 amino acids. Germline V gives CDR1 SGHVS, CDR2 FQNEAQ. V gave up 3 bases and J gave up 5 bases; unmatched junction bases: 6.